These 6 T cell receptor beta chains came from one sample sequenced in a study of blood T cells in healthy people across ages. Then a second PCR, running about 6 to 12 cycles, was carried out with a sample-barcoded 5' primer and a J-beta primer mix. TCRdb analysed the 5' RACE reads with MiXCR anew, one entry per CDR3 protein. Here the sample spans more than 1,400,000 distinct CDR3 sequences, approximately 40% being singletons. The sequenced sample was blood. These TCRs come from a young woman in good health.

V and J are TRBV20-1 and TRBJ2-5; 8 bases line up with TRBD1. V was clipped by 6 bases and J by 7 bases; unmatched bases: 16. The CDR3 totals 15 residues. Per germline, CDR1 DFQATT and CDR2 SNEGSKA (reference sequence). CDR3 DNA: TGCAGTGCCAACACAGGACAGGGTGATTGCGGGACCCAGTACTTC. Its protein is CSANTGQGDCGTQYF.

A word on this clonotype: One junction end disagrees with the germline gene, perhaps due to a read error. This sequence joins TRBV6-5 and TRBJ1-2; 11 bases map to TRBD1. The germline CDR1 and CDR2 sequences are MNHEY and SVGAGI. This CDR3 is 18 amino acids long. As DNA, the CDR3 is TGTGCCAGCACTTACGTGTGGACAGGGGGCCTAGCTAACTATGGCTACACCTTC. Its protein is CASTYVWTGGLANYGYTF.

This clonotype was counted a single time. V usage is TRBV5-8 and J usage is TRBJ2-2; 8 bases are a match to TRBD2. V was pared by 0 bases and J by 0 bases, with 4 bases of the junction left unmatched. From germline, CDR1 is SGHTS and CDR2 YDEGEE. There are 17 residues in the CDR3. The CDR3 is CASSLGLAGSNTGELFF. As DNA, the CDR3 is TGTGCCAGCAGCTTGGGGTTAGCGGGATCGAACACCGGGGAGCTGTTTTTT.

The sample holds one count of this clonotype. A read error is possible here, since a much larger clone lies one base away. V usage is TRBV13 and J usage is TRBJ1-5; 10 bases agree with TRBD1. Germline lookup yields CDR1 PRHDT and CDR2 FYEKMQ (reference sequence). This CDR3 region has 15 residues. In nucleotides, the CDR3 is TGTGCCGGCAGCTTAGGGACAGGGGGCAATCAGCCCCAGCATTTT. This codes for CAGSLGTGGNQPQHF. The whole variable domain, filled in from reference TRBV13 and TRBJ1-5, reads AAGVIQSPRHLIKEKRETATLKCYPIPRHDTVYWYQQGPGQDPQFLISFYEKMQSDKGSIPDRFSAQQFSDYHSELNMSSLELGDSALYFCAGSLGTGGNQPQHFGDGTRLSIL.

Turning to this clonotype: One junction end disagrees with the germline gene, perhaps due to a read error. The V and J genes are TRBV20-1 and TRBJ1-2, with a possible D match to TRBD1 (6 bases). The germline CDR1 and CDR2 sequences are DFQATT and SNEGSKA (reference sequence). This CDR3 has 16 residues. This chain's CDR3 is CSARSLDSLTNYGYTF. In DNA, the CDR3 is TGCAGTGCTAGATCCCTGGACAGTTTGACTAACTATGGCTATACCTTC.

Regarding this clonotype: Germline is not matched at one junction end, which may reflect a read error. The chain joins TRBV5-6 to TRBJ1-1, with 7 bases fitting TRBD1. CDR1 and CDR2 (germline): SGHDT, YYEEEE. The CDR3 extends over 14 amino acids. The CDR3 is CAGSRRGPNTEAFF. The CDR3, as DNA: TGTGCCGGCAGCCGAAGGGGGCCCAACACTGAAGCTTTCTTT.